Below are 16 T cell receptor beta chains sequenced from a single sample in a study of blood T cell repertoires in COVID-19. Assay used: immunoSEQ multiplex PCR; TCRdb lists only in-frame clones, some missing. The data contain about 320,000 clones, 85% to 95% of them seen just once; the ten biggest clones take up around 4.2%. Sequencing input: PBMCs or T cells enriched from blood (not recorded which). Receptors were obtained from a woman aged 25 to 39 who had been exposed to COVID-19.

The rearrangement uses TRBV5-6 and TRBJ1-3; no clear D. V was trimmed by 0 bases and J by 4 bases, leaving 14 bases between them. Germline CDR1 and CDR2: SGHDT and YYEEEE. The CDR3 spans 16 residues. The CDR3 sequence: CASSLEWSLEGNTIYF. Written as DNA, the CDR3 is TGTGCCAGCAGCTTGGAATGGTCCCTGGAGGGAAACACCATATATTTT.

A remark on this clone: The sample contains more than one DNA sequence encoding this CDR3. The gene calls are TRBV5-1 and TRBJ1-2; no definite D call. The CDR3 runs 13 residues. Per germline, CDR1 SGHRS and CDR2 YFSETQ. Trimming took off 1 base at V and 2 bases at J, with 6 bases between the two ends. CDR3 in amino acids: CASSLSQNYGYTF. The CDR3 DNA sequence: TGCGCCAGCAGCTTGAGTCAGAACTATGGCTACACCTTC.

The chain recombines TRBV28 with TRBJ1-1; D unclear. The CDR3 covers 12 residues. Trimming took off 10 bases at V and 8 bases at J, with 17 bases between the two ends. CDR1 and CDR2 from the germline V gene are MDHEN and SYDVKM. The DNA of the CDR3 is TGTGCCACCCGTCCCCCGGGTCTAGAAGCTTTCTTT. It yields the protein CATRPPGLEAFF. The whole variable domain, filled in from reference TRBV28 and TRBJ1-1, reads DVKVTQSSRYLVKRTGEKVFLECVQDMDHENMFWYRQDPGLGLRLIYFSYDVKMKEKGDIPEGYSVSREKKERFSLILESASTNQTSMYLCATRPPGLEAFFGQGTRLTVV.

The chain has TRBV11-3 and TRBJ2-1; 9 bases line up with TRBD2. The CDR3 sequence is 15 residues long. J lost 5 bases, V lost 2 bases, and 4 bases had no gene match. CDR1 is SGHNT and CDR2 is YENEEA in the germline V gene. CDR3 residues: CASSLLAGRNNEQFF. CDR3 nucleotide sequence: TGTGCCAGCAGCTTACTAGCGGGGCGTAACAATGAGCAGTTCTTC. The complete variable domain, with remaining parts taken from reference TRBV11-3 and TRBJ2-1, reads EAGVVQSPRYKIIEKKQPVAFWCNPISGHNTLYWYLQNLGQGPELLIRYENEEAVDDSQLPKDRFSAERLKGVDSTLKIQPAELGDSAVYLCASSLLAGRNNEQFFGPGTRLTVL.

The chain couples TRBV6-5 to TRBJ2-7; 11 nucleotides align to TRBD1. V was clipped by 3 bases and J by 5 bases; unmatched bases: 6. The CDR3 has 15 amino acids. Looked up from germline, CDR1 is MNHEY and CDR2 is SVGAGI. DNA of the CDR3: TGTGCCAGCAGTTATCCGGGACAGGGGGACGACGAGCAGTACTTC. Translation gives CASSYPGQGDDEQYF.

The genes are TRBV11-1 and TRBJ1-2; no firm D call. Trimming took off 1 base at V and 2 bases at J, with 5 bases between the two ends. CDR3 length: 13 residues. From germline, CDR1 is SGHAT and CDR2 FQDESV (reference sequence). The CDR3 loop is CASSLELNYGYTF. CDR3 nucleotide sequence: TGTGCCAGCAGCTTAGAACTCAACTATGGCTACACCTTC.

The genes are TRBV7-2 and TRBJ2-5; TRBD2 aligns across 13 bases. Trimming took 7 bases from V and 5 from J; bases not matched to a gene: 4. The germline CDR1 and CDR2 sequences are SGHTA and FQGNSA. CDR3 size: 14 residues. The CDR3 protein is CASTGLAGVETQYF. The CDR3 DNA reads TGTGCCAGCACCGGACTAGCGGGGGTGGAGACCCAGTACTTC.

V usage is TRBV18 and J usage is TRBJ2-3; TRBD1 matches at 9 bases. The germline gives CDR1 KGHSH, CDR2 LQKENI. The CDR3 is 15 amino acids. V shed 4 bases and J 3 bases; nucleotides not matched to a gene: 5. The CDR3: CASSLDRGGTDTQYF. The CDR3 DNA reads as TGTGCCAGCTCACTGGACAGGGGCGGAACAGATACGCAGTATTTT. The full variable domain, completed using reference TRBV18 and TRBJ2-3, is NAGVMQNPRHLVRRRGQEARLRCSPMKGHSHVYWYRQLPEEGLKFMVYLQKENIIDESGMPKERFSAEFPKEGPSILRIQQVVRGDSAAYFCASSLDRGGTDTQYFGPGTRLTVL.

This sequence joins TRBV7-9 and TRBJ2-5; TRBD1 might be the D (6 bases). V was pared by 5 bases and J by 1 base, with 23 bases between. Germline V gene lookup returns CDR1 SEHNR and CDR2 FQNEAQ (reference sequence). The CDR3 length is 18 residues. In DNA, the CDR3 is TGTGCCAGCAGCCTCCCCCACCCCGACAGGCTCCCCCAAGAGACCCAGTACTTC. Translated, it gives CASSLPHPDRLPQETQYF. Full variable domain (missing parts from reference TRBV7-9 and TRBJ2-5): DTGVSQNPRHKITKRGQNVTFRCDPISEHNRLYWYRQTLGQGPEFLTYFQNEAQLEKSRLLSDRFSAERPKGSFSTLEIQRTEQGDSAMYLCASSLPHPDRLPQETQYFGPGTRLLVL.

This sequence joins TRBV9 and TRBJ1-1; D is unresolved. Trimming removed 0 bases at V and 5 bases at J, with 11 bases between. The CDR3 is 14 amino acids. The V gene's germline CDR1 is SGDLS and CDR2 YYNGEE. The CDR3 nucleotides are TGTGCCAGCAGCGTAGGGAGGGAGCATACTGAAGCTTTCTTT. This gives the protein CASSVGREHTEAFF.

The CDR3 DNA follows: TGTGCCAGCAGCGGGGGGGGCACTGAAGCTTTCTTT. It encodes CASSGGGTEAFF. V usage is TRBV9 and J usage is TRBJ1-1; TRBD1 might be the D (5 bases). The CDR3 is made up of 12 amino acids. Deletions cut 3 bases from V and 4 bases from J, with 7 bases between. Germline V gene sequence: CDR1 SGDLS, CDR2 YYNGEE.

V and J are TRBV12-3 or TRBV12-4 and TRBJ2-3; D unresolved. CDR3 length: 13 residues. Trimming removed 8 bases from V and 5 bases from J, with 14 bases in between. CDR3 sequence: CASGSPGRDTQYF. The CDR3 DNA follows: TGTGCCAGCGGCTCCCCGGGTCGAGATACGCAGTATTTT.

The rearrangement links TRBV7-8 to TRBJ2-6; D gene unclear. Trimming left V 3 bases short and J 0 bases short, with 9 bases between. The germline CDR1 and CDR2 sequences are SGHVS and FQNEAQ. The CDR3 loop spans 16 amino acids. CDR3 coding DNA: TGTGCCAGCAGCTTGAGCATCTTCTCTGGGGCCAACGTCCTGACTTTC. The encoded protein is CASSLSIFSGANVLTF.

V usage is TRBV20-1 and J usage is TRBJ2-5; 8 bases are shared with TRBD2. Trimming removed 3 bases from V and 2 bases from J; junction bases left unmatched: 5. Germline loops: CDR1 DFQATT, CDR2 SNEGSKA (reference sequence). The CDR3 totals 14 residues. CDR3: CSASSGGAQETQYF. As DNA, the CDR3 is TGCAGTGCTAGTTCGGGGGGGGCTCAAGAGACCCAGTACTTC.

This clone was counted between two and nine times. The chain couples TRBV2 to TRBJ2-2; a possible D gene is TRBD2 (5 bases). V lost 2 bases to trimming and J lost 7 bases, with 11 bases between them. The CDR3 sequence is 14 residues long. The germline CDR1 and CDR2 sequences are SNHLY and FYNNEI. CDR3 coding DNA: TGTGCCAGCAGTGAACAGGCGGACTTCGGGGAGCTGTTTTTT. Translating gives CASSEQADFGELFF.

The sample holds one count of this clone. V usage is TRBV5-1 and J usage is TRBJ2-1; weak D call: TRBD2 (6 bases). This CDR3 has 13 residues. The V end lost 0 bases, the J end lost 8 bases, and 9 bases lay between the germline ends. CDR1 and CDR2 from the germline V gene are SGHRS and YFSETQ. The chain's CDR3 is CASSLERLDEQFF. The DNA of the CDR3 is TGCGCCAGCAGCTTGGAAAGACTAGATGAGCAGTTCTTC.